The subject of this entry is one T cell receptor (beta chain). Its specificity is unknown. The CDR3 is 16 residues long. Germline V gives CDR1 MNHEY, CDR2 SVGAGI. Trimming removed 4 bases from V and 6 bases from J, with 19 bases in between. This record comes from a study of PD-L1 blockade in urothelial cancer. Study conclusions and caveats: Greater 3-week expansion of tumor-associated blood clones was recorded for durable-benefit patients.

What went into each PCR as a spike was synthetic TCR analog templates. Profiled with immunoSEQ multiplex PCR; TCRdb holds only in-frame clones, not every one. The sample holds approximately 39,000 clones, around 89% seen once. The chain links TRBV6-5 to TRBJ1-5; possible D gene TRBD1, 5 bases. The input for sequencing was PBMCs, taken around atezolizumab (anti-PD-L1) treatment. The TCR was taken from a man between 60 and 75 years old with urothelial cancer. CDR3 in amino acids: CASSSGMGGKGQPQHF. The CDR3, as DNA: TGTGCCAGCAGTTCTGGAATGGGGGGAAAGGGTCAGCCCCAGCATTTT.